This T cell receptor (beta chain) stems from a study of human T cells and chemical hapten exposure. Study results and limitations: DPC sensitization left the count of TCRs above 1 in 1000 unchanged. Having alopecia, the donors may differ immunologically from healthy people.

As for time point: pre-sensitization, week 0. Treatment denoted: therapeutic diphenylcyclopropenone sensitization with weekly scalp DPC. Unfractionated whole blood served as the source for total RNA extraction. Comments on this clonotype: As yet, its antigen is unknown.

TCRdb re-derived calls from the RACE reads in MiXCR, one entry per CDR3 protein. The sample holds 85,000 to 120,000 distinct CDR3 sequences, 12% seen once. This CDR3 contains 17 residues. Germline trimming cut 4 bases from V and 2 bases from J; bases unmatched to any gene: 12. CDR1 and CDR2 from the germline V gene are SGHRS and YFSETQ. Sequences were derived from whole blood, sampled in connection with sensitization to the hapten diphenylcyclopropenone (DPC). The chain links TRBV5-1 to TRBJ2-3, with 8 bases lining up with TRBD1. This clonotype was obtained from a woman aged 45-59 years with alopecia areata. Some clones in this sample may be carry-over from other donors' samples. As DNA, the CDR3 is TGCGCCAGCAGCATCAGGCAGGGGGCGAGGACCACAGATACGCAGTATTTT. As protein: CASSIRQGARTTDTQYF.